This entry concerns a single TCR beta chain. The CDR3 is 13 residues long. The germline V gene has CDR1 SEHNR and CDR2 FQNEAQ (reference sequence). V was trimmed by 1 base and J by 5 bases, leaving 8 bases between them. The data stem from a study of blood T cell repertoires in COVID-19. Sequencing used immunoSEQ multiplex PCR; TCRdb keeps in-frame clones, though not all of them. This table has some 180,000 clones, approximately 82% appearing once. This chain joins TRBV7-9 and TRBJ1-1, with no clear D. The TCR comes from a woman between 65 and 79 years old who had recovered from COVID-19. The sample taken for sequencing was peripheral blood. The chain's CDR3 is CASSLVAETEAFF. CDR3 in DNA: TGTGCCAGCAGCTTAGTCGCCGAGACTGAAGCTTTCTTT.